This T cell receptor beta chain originates from a study of blood T cell repertoires in COVID-19 (TCRdb year 2020). For the wider study: Samples from collaborators originated in the United States, Italy and Spain and spanned both the acute and convalescent phases of COVID-19. The material from the prospective study consisted of cDNA or gDNA derived from T cells, B-cell-depleted T cells, or PBMCs. Subjects who had been exposed to COVID-19, were actively infected with it, or had recovered from it provided the deeply sampled blood TCRbeta repertoires that made up the dataset. The repertoires were released in a freely available public database intended as a resource for research on the immune response to SARS-CoV-2. The samples were drawn from two sources: the first 160 participants of the ongoing ImmuneRACE study, and over 950 subjects contributed by 6 global collaborators. Sample metadata almost always included a de-identified subject ID, COVID-19 status, age in years and sex. Where available, HLA class I and class II types were taken from metadata supplied by the sample provider and were not determined by assay-based typing. What the work shows at the level of the full study, not this receptor alone: How much clinical and demographic metadata was included differed by source and by participant, and the metadata was provided uncurated.

Taken from cysteine to phenylalanine, the CDR3 has 14 residues. Only CDR3 DNA remains: 42 bases, in frame from the first base. The trim is 2 bases for V and 5 bases for J, with a gap of 13 bases between the germline ends. The germline V gene yields SGDLS for CDR1 and YYNGEE for CDR2. Of note for this clone: Its binding antigen is unknown. The input lacks base qualities; no much larger clone sits a single base away.

Enrolling through a virtual design, the prospective study's participants ranged in age from about 18 to 89 years and lived across 20 to 30 United States geographic areas. In the prospective study, cohorts were assigned on the basis of participant-reported clinical history obtained from a screening survey and a study questionnaire. Exposed participants had been in contact, within 2 weeks of entering the study, with a person who had a PCR-confirmed or clinician-diagnosed case of COVID-19. Each participant in the prospective study had whole blood, serum and a nasopharyngeal or oropharyngeal swab collected by mobile phlebotomists. Over an approximately 2-month period, participants in the prospective study had the option of providing additional blood draws and questionnaires. Before DNA extraction, blood samples from the prospective study were shipped at room temperature or frozen. The immunoSEQ Assay, a bias-controlled multiplex PCR, was used to amplify TCRbeta CDR3 regions from genomic DNA. Processing in the source paper ran as follows. Nucleated cell counts per sample were estimated from amplification of reference gene primers within the assay. Sequence reads were collapsed and filtered to measure the absolute abundance of every unique TCRbeta CDR3 rearrangement. For each sample, productive Simpson clonality was calculated as the square root of Simpson's diversity index across productive rearrangements. Here the immuneACCESS table is served through TCRdb, limited to in-frame sequences with V and J called. Missing clones are a known gap in these copies; in checked studies unresolved V genes cover under half, and the rest lacks a known reason. V and J calls and clone size are those listed in that table; D and trimming were worked out from the DNA. The sample table holds 400,000 to 500,000 clones, of which roughly 90% were seen once. Roughly 1.4% of the sample comes from the top ten.

Sequenced material: PBMCs or T cells enriched from blood (not recorded which). The TCR comes from a woman in her late teens or twenties who had been exposed to COVID-19. This chain is built from TRBV9 and TRBJ2-5; TRBD1 is perhaps the D gene, given 5 matching bases. CDR3 reads: CASSVGPDPETQYF. Here is the DNA: TGTGCCAGCAGCGTGGGGCCTGACCCGGAGACCCAGTACTTC.